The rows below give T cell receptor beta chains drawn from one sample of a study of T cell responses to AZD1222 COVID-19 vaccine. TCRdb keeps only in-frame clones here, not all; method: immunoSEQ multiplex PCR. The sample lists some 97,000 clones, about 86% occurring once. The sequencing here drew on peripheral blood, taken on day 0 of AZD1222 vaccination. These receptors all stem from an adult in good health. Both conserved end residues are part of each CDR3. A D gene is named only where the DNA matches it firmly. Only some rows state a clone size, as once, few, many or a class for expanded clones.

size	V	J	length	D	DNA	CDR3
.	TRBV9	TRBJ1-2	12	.	TGTGCCAGCAGCATGACATCCTTTGGCTACACCTTC	CASSMTSFGYTF
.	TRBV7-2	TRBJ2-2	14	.	TGTGCCAGCAGCTTAGGAGTGACTGTCGGGGAGCTGTTTTTT	CASSLGVTVGELFF
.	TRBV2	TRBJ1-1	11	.	TGTGCCAGCAGTGGGGAAACTGAAGCTTTCTTT	CASSGETEAFF
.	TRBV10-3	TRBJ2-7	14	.	TGTGCCATCAGTGAAGGGACCGGTGGCTACGAGCAGTACTTC	CAISEGTGGYEQYF
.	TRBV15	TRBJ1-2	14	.	TGTGCCACCAGCAGAACGGGCCATTGGGGTGGCTACACCTTC	CATSRTGHWGGYTF
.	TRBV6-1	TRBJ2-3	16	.	TGTGCCAGCAGAGAAGGGGGGAATGGGTACACAGATACGCAGTATTTT	CASREGGNGYTDTQYF
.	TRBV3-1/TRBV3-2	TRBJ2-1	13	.	TGTGCCAGCAGCCGTCGACAAGTCAATGAGCAGTTCTTC	CASSRRQVNEQFF
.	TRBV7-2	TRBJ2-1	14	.	TGTGCCAGCAGCTCCCCAGGGGCGTACAATGAGCAGTTCTTC	CASSSPGAYNEQFF
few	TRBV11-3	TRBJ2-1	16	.	TGTGCCAGCAGCCTCTTCGGGGGATACTCCTACAATGAGCAGTTCTTC	CASSLFGGYSYNEQFF
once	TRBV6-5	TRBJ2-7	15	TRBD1	TGTGCCAGCAGTTCAGCGGACAGGGCCGCCTACGAGCAGTACTTC	CASSSADRAAYEQYF
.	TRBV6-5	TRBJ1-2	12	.	TGTGCCAGCAGTTACGGGGGGAAGGGGTACACCTTC	CASSYGGKGYTF
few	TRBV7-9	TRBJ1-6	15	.	TGTGCCAGCAGCTTAGGGGGTCTGGGGAATTCACCCCTCCACTTT	CASSLGGLGNSPLHF
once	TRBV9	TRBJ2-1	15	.	TGTGCCAGCAGCCTTAGGGTGGGAGAGTACAATGAGCAGTTCTTC	CASSLRVGEYNEQFF
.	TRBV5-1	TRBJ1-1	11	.	TGCGCCAGCACGTCGAACACTGAAGCTTTCTTT	CASTSNTEAFF
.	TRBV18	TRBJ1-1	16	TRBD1	TGTGCCAGCTCACCACAACAGGGGTCACAAAACACTGAAGCTTTCTTT	CASSPQQGSQNTEAFF
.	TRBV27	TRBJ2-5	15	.	TGTGCCAGCAGTTTGAATTTGGACAGCGAAGAGACCCAGTACTTC	CASSLNLDSEETQYF
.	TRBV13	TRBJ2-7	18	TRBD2	TGTGCCAGCAGCCACCGGACTAGCGGGGGGGCAGTCTCCTACGAGCAGTACTTC	CASSHRTSGGAVSYEQYF
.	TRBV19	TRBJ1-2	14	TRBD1	TGTGCCAGTAGGACTCAACAGGGGAGGTATGGCTACACCTTC	CASRTQQGRYGYTF
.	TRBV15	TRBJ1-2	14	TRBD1	TGTGCCACCAGCTTAGGACAGGGACACTATGGCTACACCTTC	CATSLGQGHYGYTF
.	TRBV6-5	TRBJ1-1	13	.	TGTGCCAGCGGCAACGGACGAACGACTGAAGCTTTCTTT	CASGNGRTTEAFF
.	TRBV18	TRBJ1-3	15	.	TGTGCCAGCTCAGGCTCGGCTTTCTCTGGAAACACCATATATTTT	CASSGSAFSGNTIYF
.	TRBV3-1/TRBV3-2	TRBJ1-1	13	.	TGTGCCAGCAGCAGCACAGTGAACACTGAAGCTTTCTTT	CASSSTVNTEAFF
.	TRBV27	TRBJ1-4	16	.	TGTGCCAGCAGTCCTACCCCTGGGGCAACTAATGAAAAACTGTTTTTT	CASSPTPGATNEKLFF
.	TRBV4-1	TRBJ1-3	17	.	TGCGCCAGCAGCCGGGTGCGGGACGGCTCTTCTGGAAACACCATATATTTT	CASSRVRDGSSGNTIYF
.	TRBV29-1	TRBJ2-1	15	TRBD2	TGCAGCGTTGGGGGGGCTAGCGGGAGGAATGGTGAGCAGTTCTTC	CSVGGASGRNGEQFF
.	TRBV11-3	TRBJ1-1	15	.	TGTGCCAGCAGCTTAAGCGCCGGAAAGAACACTGAAGCTTTCTTT	CASSLSAGKNTEAFF
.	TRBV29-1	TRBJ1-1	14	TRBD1	TGCAGCGTCCGCCTACAGGGGGCTCGAACTGAAGCTTTCTTT	CSVRLQGARTEAFF
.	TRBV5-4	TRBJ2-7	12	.	TGTGCCAGCAGCCTCAGGGACTACGAGCAGTACTTC	CASSLRDYEQYF
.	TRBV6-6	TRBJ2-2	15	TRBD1	TGTGCCAGCACCGTGACAGGGGCAACGACCGGGGAGCTGTTTTTT	CASTVTGATTGELFF
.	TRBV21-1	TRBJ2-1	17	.	TGTGCCAGCAGGTTCAAGATAGCTACACCATCCGACAATGAGCAGTTCTTC	CASRFKIATPSDNEQFF
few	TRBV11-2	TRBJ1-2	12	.	TGTGCCAGCAGCTCCGAGGGGCAGGACTACACCTTC	CASSSEGQDYTF
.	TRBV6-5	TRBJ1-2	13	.	TGTGCCAGCAGCCTGGGACGGCTCTATGGCTACACCTTC	CASSLGRLYGYTF
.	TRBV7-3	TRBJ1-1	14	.	TGTGCCAGCAGCACAACAGGAGGCAAGGCTGAAGCTTTCTTT	CASSTTGGKAEAFF
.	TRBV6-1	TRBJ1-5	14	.	TGTGCCAGCAGTGAATGGGGTTTAGGTCAGCCCCAGCATTTT	CASSEWGLGQPQHF
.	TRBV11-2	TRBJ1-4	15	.	TGTGCCAGCAGCGCAACGAAGGCAGCTAATGAAAAACTGTTTTTT	CASSATKAANEKLFF
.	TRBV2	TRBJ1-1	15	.	TGTGCCAGCAGGCCAATGAGAGCGGGACACACTGAAGCTTTCTTT	CASRPMRAGHTEAFF
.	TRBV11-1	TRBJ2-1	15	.	TGTGCCAGCAGCTTAGAGGTAGCAGTGTACAATGAGCAGTTCTTC	CASSLEVAVYNEQFF
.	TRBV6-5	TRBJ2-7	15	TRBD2	TGTGCCAGCAGGTCCCCGGGGGGGGCCGGCTACGAGCAGTACTTC	CASRSPGGAGYEQYF
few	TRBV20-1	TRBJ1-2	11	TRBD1	TGCAGTTTGGACAGGGGGCTTGGCTACACCTTC	CSLDRGLGYTF
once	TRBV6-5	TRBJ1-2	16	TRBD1	TGTGCCAGCAGTTACGAGGGACAGCCACTCAACTATGGCTACACCTTC	CASSYEGQPLNYGYTF